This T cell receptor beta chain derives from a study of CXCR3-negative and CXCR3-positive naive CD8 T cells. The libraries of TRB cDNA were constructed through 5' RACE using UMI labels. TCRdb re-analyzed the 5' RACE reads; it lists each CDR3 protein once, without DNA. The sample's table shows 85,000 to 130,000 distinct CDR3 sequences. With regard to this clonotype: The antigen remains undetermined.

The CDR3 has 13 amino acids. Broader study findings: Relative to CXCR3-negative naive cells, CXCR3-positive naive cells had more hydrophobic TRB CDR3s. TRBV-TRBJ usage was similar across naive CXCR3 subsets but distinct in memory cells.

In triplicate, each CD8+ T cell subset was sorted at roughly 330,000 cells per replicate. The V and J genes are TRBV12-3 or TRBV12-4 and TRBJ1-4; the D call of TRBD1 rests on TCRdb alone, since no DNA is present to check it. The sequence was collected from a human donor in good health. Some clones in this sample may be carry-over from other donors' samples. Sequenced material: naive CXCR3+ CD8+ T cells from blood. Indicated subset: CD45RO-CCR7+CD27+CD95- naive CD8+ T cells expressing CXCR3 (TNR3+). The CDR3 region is CASGTGPHEKLFF.